The 8 T cell receptor beta chains presented below share a single source sample, sequenced in a study of control samples from healthy donors and cancer patients. Only in-frame clones appear in the TCRdb table, and some are missing; sequencing was by immunoSEQ multiplex PCR. The repertoire has approximately 97,000 clones, 80% to 95% of them found once; the top ten carry less than 3.5%. Sequenced input: blood. These TCRs come from a human donor in good health. The donor label of this sample is uncertain.

This rearrangement joins TRBV30 to TRBJ2-1; 7 bases are shared with TRBD2. The CDR3 runs to 15 residues. With V trimmed by 7 bases and J by 1 base, 10 bases remained unmatched. Germline assignment: CDR1 GTSNPN and CDR2 SVGIG (reference sequence). CDR3 sequence reads: CAFGGGLGSYNEQFF. In DNA, the CDR3 is TGTGCCTTCGGCGGGGGACTGGGGTCCTACAATGAGCAGTTCTTC.

The V gene is TRBV24-1, the J gene TRBJ1-5; no reliable D call. V lost 5 bases, J lost 11 bases, and 15 bases lay in between. Per germline, CDR1 KGHDR and CDR2 SFDVKD. The length of the CDR3 is 13 residues. Written as DNA, the CDR3 is TGTGCCACCAGTGGCCCAGGCACCGGGTCCCAGCATTTT. This sequence encodes CATSGPGTGSQHF.

The chain carries TRBV2 and TRBJ1-5, with D unresolved. The V and J ends lost 4 bases and 7 bases respectively, with 14 bases between them. CDR1 is SNHLY, CDR2 FYNNEI, per germline. This CDR3 comprises 14 residues. CDR3 bases: TGTGCCAGCAGTGGAGGGAACAGCGAACAGCCCCAGCATTTT. Encoded protein: CASSGGNSEQPQHF.

The V and J genes are TRBV5-1 and TRBJ2-3; a weak D match, TRBD2 (6 bases). Germline V gene lookup returns CDR1 SGHRS and CDR2 YFSETQ. Trimming pared 2 bases from V and 2 bases from J, leaving 12 bases between. CDR3 length equals 15 residues. The CDR3 here is CASSLPGVLTDTQYF. In nucleotides, the CDR3 is TGCGCCAGCAGCTTACCGGGAGTACTCACAGATACGCAGTATTTT.

The V gene is TRBV12-3 or TRBV12-4, the J gene TRBJ2-7, with a tentative D call TRBD2 (6 bases). CDR3 length equals 12 residues. The V gene lost 3 bases and the J gene lost 6 bases, with 9 bases spanning the gap. CDR3 DNA sequence: TGTGCCAGCAGTTTTCAGGAGGGCGAGCAGTACGTC. Amino acid sequence: CASSFQEGEQYV.

V usage is TRBV3-1 (or the pseudogene TRBV3-2) and J usage is TRBJ1-1; TRBD1 agrees at 11 bases. The CDR3 runs 17 residues. The V segment lost 3 bases and the J segment 2 bases; nucleotides outside the gene matches: 8. CDR1 LGHDT and CDR2 YNNKEL come from the germline V gene (reference sequence). CDR3 loop: CASSHLTGTGGNTEAFF. As DNA, the CDR3 is TGTGCCAGCAGCCACTTGACCGGGACAGGGGGTAACACTGAAGCTTTCTTT.

The chain links TRBV11-2 to TRBJ2-7; the D call may be TRBD1 or TRBD2 (5 bases each). The CDR3 is 12 residues long. Germline CDR1 is SGHAT and CDR2 is FQNNGV. Trimming pared 4 bases from V and 6 bases from J, leaving 10 bases between. In DNA form, the CDR3 reads TGTGCCAGCAGCTGGGGGAATACCGAGCAGTACGTC. Translation: CASSWGNTEQYV.

V gene TRBV7-2 combines with J gene TRBJ2-7, with TRBD1 matching 11 bases. The CDR3 spans 15 residues. Germline CDR1 and CDR2: SGHTA and FQGNSA. The V segment lost 0 bases and the J segment 5 bases; nucleotides outside the gene matches: 3. The CDR3 region is CASSLAGQGGHEQYF. The CDR3 DNA is TGTGCCAGCAGCTTAGCGGGACAGGGGGGCCACGAGCAGTACTTC.